Below are 17 T cell receptor beta chains sequenced from a single sample in a study of lymphopenia after photon versus proton radiotherapy. Data came from immunoSEQ multiplex PCR; TCRdb stores just in-frame clones and leaves some out. The sample has approximately 70,000 clones; 87% are singletons. The sequenced sample was peripheral blood, obtained from a patient treated with proton-based radiotherapy. The receptors were sampled from a man older than 75 with esophageal cancer.

V and J are TRBV7-9 and TRBJ2-7; D is uncertain. With 10 bases removed from V and 1 base from J, the gap between germline ends came to 26 bases. The germline CDR1 and CDR2 sequences are SEHNR and FQNEAQ (reference sequence). The CDR3 length is 17 residues. As DNA, the CDR3 is TGTGCCATCACACTCGGAGTTAACTCCCTGAGGTCCTACGAGCAGTACTTC. Translation gives CAITLGVNSLRSYEQYF.

This chain joins TRBV30 and TRBJ1-2; no clear D gene. Per the germline V gene, CDR1 is GTSNPN and CDR2 is SVGIG (reference sequence). Trimming removed 2 bases at V and 4 bases at J, with 11 bases between. The CDR3 extends over 13 amino acids. Here the CDR3 reads CAWSLERGYGYTF. CDR3 nucleotides: TGTGCCTGGAGTCTGGAGCGCGGCTATGGCTACACCTTC. Using reference TRBV30 and TRBJ1-2 for the parts outside the CDR3, the full variable domain is SQTIHQWPATLVQPVGSPLSLECTVEGTSNPNLYWYRQAAGRGLQLLFYSVGIGQISSEVPQNLSASRPQDRQFILSSKKLLLSDSGFYLCAWSLERGYGYTFGSGTRLTVV.

V gene TRBV18 combines with J gene TRBJ2-3; D uncertain. The CDR3 is 13 amino acids. Germline CDR1 is KGHSH and CDR2 is LQKENI. The ends were cut back, 0 bases at V and 4 bases at J, with 5 bases in the middle. DNA of the CDR3: TGTGCCAGCTCACCACCTAGCTCAGATACGCAGTATTTT. The encoded protein is CASSPPSSDTQYF.

The chain couples TRBV6-6 to TRBJ2-5; D unresolved. V lost 7 bases, J lost 0 bases, and 18 bases lay in between. From germline, CDR1 is MNHNY and CDR2 SVGAGI (reference sequence). The CDR3 sequence is 16 residues long. The CDR3 DNA is TGTGCCAGCACCCCAGAACCTCGCAGGTACCAAGAGACCCAGTACTTC. Protein sequence: CASTPEPRRYQETQYF.

Only one count was recorded for this clone. This sequence joins TRBV7-8 and TRBJ1-5; D is unresolved. The germline gives CDR1 SGHVS, CDR2 FQNEAQ. V was cut by 8 bases and J by 1 base, with 18 bases left in between. The CDR3 covers 16 residues. The CDR3 DNA follows: TGTGCCAGCGGGCTAACTCGGAGCAGGAGCAATCAGCCCCAGCATTTT. Its protein is CASGLTRSRSNQPQHF.

The chain uses TRBV6-5 and TRBJ1-1; the D is unclear. Deletions cut 6 bases from V and 5 bases from J, with 19 bases between. Germline V CDR1 and CDR2: MNHEY, SVGAGI. The CDR3 contains 15 residues. The CDR3 reads CASRPPGRVGTEAFF. The CDR3 DNA reads as TGTGCCAGCAGACCCCCCGGGAGGGTAGGTACTGAAGCTTTCTTT.

V usage is TRBV7-9 and J usage is TRBJ2-7; D could derive from TRBD1 or TRBD2 (6 bases each). CDR3 length: 15 residues. V was pared by 1 base and J by 6 bases, with 16 bases between. CDR1 and CDR2 (germline): SEHNR, FQNEAQ (reference sequence). CDR3 DNA sequence: TGTGCCAGCAGCTTAGTGGACGGGGGCCTTAGCGAGCAGTACTTC. Translated: CASSLVDGGLSEQYF.

The chain has TRBV29-1 and TRBJ2-1; tentative D call: TRBD2 (6 bases). Trimming left V 2 bases short and J 1 base short, with 9 bases between. Germline CDR1 reads SQVTM; CDR2 reads ANQGSEA. The CDR3 contains 14 residues. The CDR3 DNA is TGCAGCGTTGAAAGAGGGACTTCCTACAATGAGCAGTTCTTC. The encoded protein is CSVERGTSYNEQFF.

The genes are TRBV2 and TRBJ1-2; 10 bases are a match to TRBD1. Germline V gives CDR1 SNHLY, CDR2 FYNNEI. The V and J ends lost 5 bases and 2 bases, in that order; junction bases with no gene match: 2. This CDR3 comprises 14 residues. The CDR3 spells CASSRQGANYGYTF. In nucleotides, the CDR3 is TGTGCCAGCAGTAGACAGGGGGCAAACTATGGCTACACCTTC.

V usage is TRBV29-1 and J usage is TRBJ2-2; D tentatively reads TRBD1 or TRBD2 (5 bases each). V was clipped by 6 bases and J by 7 bases, with 18 bases between them. Germline assignment: CDR1 SQVTM and CDR2 ANQGSEA. The CDR3 is made up of 14 amino acids. CDR3 amino acids: CSVSPGPWGGELFF. Written as DNA, the CDR3 is TGCAGCGTCTCACCGGGACCTTGGGGCGGGGAGCTGTTTTTT.

The J gene is TRBJ1-1, the V gene TRBV2; possibly TRBD1 for D (5 bases). The length of the CDR3 is 13 residues. V was pared by 1 base and J by 4 bases, with 7 bases between. Germline CDR1 is SNHLY and CDR2 is FYNNEI. The CDR3, as DNA: TGTGCCAGCAGTGAAGGACAGCCCACTGAAGCTTTCTTT. Amino acid sequence: CASSEGQPTEAFF.

The J gene is TRBJ2-5, the V gene TRBV28; 13 nucleotides match TRBD2. The V gene end was trimmed by 1 base and the J gene end by 5 bases; junction bases not matched to a gene: 1. Germline values: CDR1 MDHEN, CDR2 SYDVKM. This CDR3 is built from 15 residues. The CDR3 loop is CASSLLTSGRETQYF. For the CDR3, the DNA is TGTGCCAGCAGTTTATTGACTAGCGGGAGGGAGACCCAGTACTTC. The complete variable domain, with remaining parts taken from reference TRBV28 and TRBJ2-5, reads DVKVTQSSRYLVKRTGEKVFLECVQDMDHENMFWYRQDPGLGLRLIYFSYDVKMKEKGDIPEGYSVSREKKERFSLILESASTNQTSMYLCASSLLTSGRETQYFGPGTRLLVL.

This chain links TRBV5-4 with TRBJ2-3, with TRBD2 identical over 8 bases. Germline-derived CDR1 and CDR2 are SGHNT and YYREEE (reference sequence). Losses at the gene ends were 4 bases for V and 2 bases for J; bases not matched to a gene: 9. This CDR3 region has 16 residues. The CDR3 spells CASSVGSGGFTDTQYF. CDR3 in DNA: TGTGCCAGCAGCGTTGGGAGCGGGGGTTTCACAGATACGCAGTATTTT.

V gene TRBV2 combines with J gene TRBJ1-3; D is uncertain. The V gene lost 6 bases and the J gene lost 3 bases, with 15 bases spanning the gap. This CDR3 spans 15 amino acids. CDR1 and CDR2 (germline): SNHLY, FYNNEI. The CDR3 region is CASSQFAVLGNTIYF. CDR3 sequence (DNA): TGTGCCAGCAGCCAATTCGCGGTTCTTGGAAACACCATATATTTT.

This rearrangement joins TRBV19 to TRBJ1-1; D is unclear. This CDR3 contains 14 residues. With 7 bases removed from V and 4 bases from J, the gap between germline ends came to 16 bases. Germline CDR1 LNHDA, CDR2 SQIVND (reference sequence). The CDR3 loop reads CASTVPGIGTEAFF. In nucleotides, the CDR3 is TGTGCCAGTACCGTTCCGGGGATCGGCACTGAAGCTTTCTTT.

The chain employs TRBV5-6 and TRBJ2-5, with D unresolved. Trimming shortened V by 4 bases and J by 2 bases, and 9 bases separated the two germline ends. CDR3 length: 13 residues. CDR1 and CDR2 (germline): SGHDT, YYEEEE. The CDR3 here is CASSPWGQETQYF. CDR3 sequence (DNA): TGTGCCAGCAGCCCCTGGGGTCAAGAGACCCAGTACTTC.

Concerning this clone itself: Germline and junction disagree at one end, which may indicate a read error. V and J are TRBV7-3 and TRBJ2-3, with a weak D call TRBD2 (6 bases). From germline, CDR1 is SGHTA and CDR2 FQGTGA. This CDR3 comprises 15 residues. The CDR3 here is CVSSRGTLSTDTQYF. DNA of the CDR3: TGTGTCAGCAGCCGGGGGACCCTTAGCACAGATACGCAGTATTTT. Using reference TRBV7-3 and TRBJ2-3 for the parts outside the CDR3, the full variable domain is GAGVSQTPSNKVTEKGKYVELRCDPISGHTALYWYRQSLGQGPEFLIYFQGTGAADDSGLPNDRFFAVRPEGSVSTLKIQRTERGDSAVYLCVSSRGTLSTDTQYFGPGTRLTVL.